This T cell receptor (beta chain) derives from a study of cytomegalovirus exposure and HLA in healthy donors (dated by TCRdb to about 2017). Looking at the study overall: A later analysis indicated that the 120 validation repertoires were generated on the platform also employed for the 720 or so repertoires of the first cohort. The study aimed to test whether cataloging public T cell receptors could reveal signatures of past pathogen exposure. A separate validation cohort of over 95 different subjects was used in addition to the 666-subject first cohort. To predict cytomegalovirus infection status, the study brought together high-throughput TCR immunosequencing, statistical association of individual TCRs with disease status, and machine learning.

Library prep was done by the immunoSEQ multiplex PCR assay. As for the original processing: To diagnose cytomegalovirus status from the catalog of TCR beta chain sequences, a statistical classification framework was built. The source is immuneACCESS, and TCRdb retained only in-frame sequences with V and J called. Part of the clones is not carried over; for the studies checked, unresolved V genes explain less than half of this, and the remainder is unexplained. That table is the source of V, J and clone size, and D and trimming were worked out from the DNA. Within this sample are around 120,000 clones, with over 85% of them counted one time only. Approximately 2.1% of the sample comes from the top ten. Concerning this clone itself: This receptor's antigen is unknown. Per-nucleotide qualities are absent, and no much larger clonotype sits a single base away.

Separate from the roughly 630-subject first cohort, the validation cohort of 90 to 150 subjects was the group to which the donors belonged. The study at large found these results: A few of the identified cytomegalovirus-associated TCR beta chains were confirmed in vitro to be specific for cytomegalovirus antigens. In both the original and validation cohorts, the classifier was reported to diagnose cytomegalovirus status with high specificity and sensitivity. A later analysis lacked HLA typing for the validation cohort, so it scored co-occurrence in that cohort across all 120 or so repertoires. Most TCR sequences were seen in very few donors, while some public TCRs were found in many individuals. Subsequent analysis determined that TCRs grouped into clusters in the first cohort also showed a tendency toward co-occurrence across the 130 or so validation repertoires, and 85% to 95% of cluster scores exceeded 0. According to the authors, the approach could potentially be generalized to other disease states and immunological phenotypes. In the study, approximately 160 TCR beta chains were listed as associated with cytomegalovirus.

Its CDR3 holds 14 amino acids, cysteine through phenylalanine. CDR3 DNA only is kept here, 42 bases in frame from base 1. CDR1 and CDR2 were assigned from the germline V gene as SGDLS and YYNGEE. Trimming accounts for 4 bases at V and 8 bases at J, while the number of junction bases matched to no gene is 9. The V and J genes are TRBV9 and TRBJ2-1; 7 bases in between match TRBD1. Sequenced sample: PBMCs. This sequence originates from a woman in her late teens or twenties in good health and CMV-seronegative. The CDR3: CASSLRDSRHEQFF. The DNA is as follows: TGTGCCAGCAGCCTTCGGGACAGTCGCCATGAGCAGTTCTTC. Reference TRBV9 and TRBJ2-1 genes cover what lies past the CDR3, so the full variable domain is DSGVTQTPKHLITATGQRVTLRCSPRSGDLSVYWYQQSLDQGLQFLIQYYNGEERAKGNILERFSAQQFPDLHSELNLSSLELGDSALYFCASSLRDSRHEQFFGPGTRLTVL.